The clone carrying this T cell receptor (beta chain) was recorded a few times. Its matching antigen is unknown. Looked up from germline, CDR1 is WNHNN and CDR2 is SYGVQD (reference sequence). The V gene lost 3 bases and the J gene lost 5 bases, with 11 bases spanning the gap. This CDR3 has 14 amino acids. Investigators reverse transcribed all isolated RNA, so they sequenced expressed TCRB transcripts. There were 3.5 million or so reads on average in the naive, central memory and regulatory T cell samples. Produced via immunoSEQ multiplex PCR; TCRdb's table is partial and in-frame only. The sample holds fewer than 250,000 clones, 13% to 15% seen once. This sample stems from a study of beta chain features in type 1 diabetes. General study points: Type 1 diabetes patients showed fewer insertions and more deletions at VDJ junctions. Within patients, naive, central memory and Treg TCRB repertoires seemed more similar than within healthy donors. Researchers caution that PCR might favor shorter templates, equally among patients and controls.

The rearrangement links TRBV10-1 to TRBJ2-1; D gene uncertain. The sequence came from a woman between 40 and 50 years old in good health. The sequenced sample was naive CD4+ T cells from blood. CDR3 coding DNA: TGCGCCAGCAGTGATTCCGGAGAGAACAATGAGCAGTTCTTC. It specifies CASSDSGENNEQFF.